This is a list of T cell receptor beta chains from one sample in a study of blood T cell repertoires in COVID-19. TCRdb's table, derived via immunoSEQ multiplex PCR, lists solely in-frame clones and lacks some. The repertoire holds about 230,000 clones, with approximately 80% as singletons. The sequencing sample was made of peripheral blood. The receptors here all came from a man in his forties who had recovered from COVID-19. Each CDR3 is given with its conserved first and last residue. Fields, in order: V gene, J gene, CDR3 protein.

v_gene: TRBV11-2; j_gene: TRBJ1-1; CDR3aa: CASSLNRVSTEAFF
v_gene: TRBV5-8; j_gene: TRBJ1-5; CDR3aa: CASSLAGGSNQPQHF
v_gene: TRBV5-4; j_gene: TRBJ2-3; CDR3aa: CRWGGSTDTQYF
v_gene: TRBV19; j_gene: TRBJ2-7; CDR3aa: CASSNSQGSYEQYF
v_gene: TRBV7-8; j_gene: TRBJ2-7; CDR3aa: CASSLVSGDEQYF
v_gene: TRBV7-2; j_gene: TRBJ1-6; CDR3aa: CASSLKARLTTSPLHF
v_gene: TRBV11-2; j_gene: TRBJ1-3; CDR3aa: CASSLYRTGNTIYF
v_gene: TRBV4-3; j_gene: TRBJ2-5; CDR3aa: CASSQTIAGGVETQYF
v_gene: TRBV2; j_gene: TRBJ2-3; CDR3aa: CASSVRGQGSTDTQYF
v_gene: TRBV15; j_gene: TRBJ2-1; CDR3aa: CATSSDIGRTAEQFF
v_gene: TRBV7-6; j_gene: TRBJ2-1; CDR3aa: CASSLGLAGYNEQFF
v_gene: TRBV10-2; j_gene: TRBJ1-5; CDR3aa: CASSESPWRGQVNQPQHF
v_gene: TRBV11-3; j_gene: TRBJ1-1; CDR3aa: CASSLARGNTEAFF
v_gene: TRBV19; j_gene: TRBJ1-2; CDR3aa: CASQSGGNYGYTF
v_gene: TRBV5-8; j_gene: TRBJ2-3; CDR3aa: CASSLVKRLRITDTQYF
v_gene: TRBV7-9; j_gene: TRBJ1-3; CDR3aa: CASSAPGQGLNTIYF
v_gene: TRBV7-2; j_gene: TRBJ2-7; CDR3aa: CASSLDRDTYEQYF
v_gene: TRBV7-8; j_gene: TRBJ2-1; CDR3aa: CASSPRVGDEQFF
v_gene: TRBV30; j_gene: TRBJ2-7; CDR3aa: CAWSVPRDYYEQYF
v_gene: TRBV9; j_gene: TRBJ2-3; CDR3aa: CASTPGTSGSRTDTQYF
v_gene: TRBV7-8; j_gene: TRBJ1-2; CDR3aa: CASSFDRGGGYTF
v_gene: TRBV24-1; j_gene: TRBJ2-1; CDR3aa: CATSEQGNEQFF
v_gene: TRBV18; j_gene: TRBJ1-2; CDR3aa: CASSTGTGGLNGYTF
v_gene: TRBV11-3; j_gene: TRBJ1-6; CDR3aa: CASSFSSYNSPLHF
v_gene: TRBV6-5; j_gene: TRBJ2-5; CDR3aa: CASSQRTQGTQYF
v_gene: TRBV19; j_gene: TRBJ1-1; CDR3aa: CASSQQGASEAFF
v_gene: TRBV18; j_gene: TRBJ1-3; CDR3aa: CASSRQGHSGNTIYF
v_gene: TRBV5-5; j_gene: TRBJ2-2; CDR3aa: CASSRSGGAGELFF
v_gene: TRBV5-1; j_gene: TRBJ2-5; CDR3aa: CASSLGGYSETQYF
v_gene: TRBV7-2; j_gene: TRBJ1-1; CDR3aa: CASSVDRGPNTEAFF